This T cell receptor beta chain was identified during a study of cytomegalovirus exposure and HLA in healthy donors. Whole-study findings and limits: TCR beta V segments were, for the most part, productive about 87% or about 30% of the time in an earlier analysis.

PCR was performed using 60 Vbeta and 13 Jbeta primers. The repertoire was sequenced with immunoSEQ multiplex PCR; TCRdb's copy has only in-frame clones and lacks some. The ten top clones account for approximately 6.4%, within a sample of approximately 190,000 clones. The CDR3 extends over 16 amino acids. V was pared by 5 bases and J by 1 base, with 15 bases between. From germline, CDR1 is MNHNY and CDR2 SVGAGI (reference sequence). As to this clone: Its target is unknown.

The chain joins TRBV6-6 to TRBJ1-5, with D possibly being TRBD1 (6 bases). The sequenced sample was PBMCs. This receptor was identified in a man between 25 and 39 years old in good health and CMV-seronegative. The CDR3 here is CASSQTTTGSNQPQHF. DNA of the CDR3: TGTGCCAGCAGTCAAACTACCACAGGGAGCAATCAGCCCCAGCATTTT.